A selection of T cell receptor beta chains follows, all from one sample in a study of T cells in Graves' hyperthyroidism and ophthalmopathy. Each CDR3 protein is one row after TCRdb ran MiXCR on the multiplex PCR reads. The sample holds about 640,000 distinct CDR3 sequences, less than 25% seen once. The sample was blood. The receptors shown here come from a man aged 25-40 years with Graves' ophthalmopathy. CDR3s include the opening cysteine and the closing phenylalanine or tryptophan. Each record gives: clone size, V gene, CDR3 length, D gene, J gene, CDR3 DNA, CDR3 protein. The D gene is left open where the match is weak. Size values are once, few and many counts, or a class for expanded clones, and some rows have none.

clone_size: .
v_call: TRBV18
cdr3_length: 15
d_call: .
j_call: TRBJ2-7
cdr3_nt: TGTGCCAGCTCACCACCCGGATCAATGTCCTACGAGCAGTACTTC
cdr3_aa: CASSPPGSMSYEQYF

clone_size: few
v_call: TRBV5-1
cdr3_length: 16
d_call: .
j_call: TRBJ2-5
cdr3_nt: TGCGCCAGCAGCTTAAACGGGATGGGACCACGGGAGACCCAGTACTTC
cdr3_aa: CASSLNGMGPRETQYF

clone_size: many
v_call: TRBV2
cdr3_length: 17
d_call: TRBD2
j_call: TRBJ2-5
cdr3_nt: TGTGCCAGCCTAGGGACTAGCGGGAGGCACTTGAAAGAGACCCAGTACTTC
cdr3_aa: CASLGTSGRHLKETQYF

clone_size: .
v_call: TRBV3-1
cdr3_length: 15
d_call: .
j_call: TRBJ2-4
cdr3_nt: TGTGCCAGCAGCCAAGTCCCGGGGGCCAAAAACATTCAGTACTTC
cdr3_aa: CASSQVPGAKNIQYF

clone_size: .
v_call: TRBV28
cdr3_length: 15
d_call: TRBD1
j_call: TRBJ2-7
cdr3_nt: TGTGCCAGCAGTCCCGTGACAGGGAGCTCCTACGAGCAGTACTTC
cdr3_aa: CASSPVTGSSYEQYF

clone_size: .
v_call: TRBV20-1
cdr3_length: 17
d_call: TRBD1
j_call: TRBJ2-2
cdr3_nt: TGCAGTGCTAGAGGTGGTTCCCGGGACAGGGACACCGGGGAGCTGTTTTTT
cdr3_aa: CSARGGSRDRDTGELFF

clone_size: few
v_call: TRBV20-1
cdr3_length: 14
d_call: .
j_call: TRBJ2-1
cdr3_nt: TGCAGTGCGCCGTCGAAGCGGCGGTACAATGAGCAGTTCTTC
cdr3_aa: CSAPSKRRYNEQFF

clone_size: .
v_call: TRBV14
cdr3_length: 16
d_call: TRBD1
j_call: TRBJ2-1
cdr3_nt: TGTGCCAGCAGCCTAGGGAGACAGGGGTTCAGCGATGAGCAGTTCTTC
cdr3_aa: CASSLGRQGFSDEQFF

clone_size: few
v_call: TRBV28
cdr3_length: 13
d_call: .
j_call: TRBJ1-2
cdr3_nt: TGTGCCAGCAGCCTCGATGTAGGGTATGGCTACACCTTC
cdr3_aa: CASSLDVGYGYTF

clone_size: .
v_call: TRBV20-1
cdr3_length: 14
d_call: TRBD2
j_call: TRBJ2-7
cdr3_nt: TGCAGTGCTCCGGGACTAGCGTCAACCTACGAGCAGTACTTC
cdr3_aa: CSAPGLASTYEQYF

clone_size: many
v_call: TRBV7-9
cdr3_length: 15
d_call: TRBD1
j_call: TRBJ1-2
cdr3_nt: TGTGCCAGCAGCTTCCCGGGACAGAAAAACTATGGCTACACCTTC
cdr3_aa: CASSFPGQKNYGYTF

clone_size: .
v_call: TRBV29-1
cdr3_length: 11
d_call: .
j_call: TRBJ1-4
cdr3_nt: TGCAGCGTTAAAGAGGAGGAAAAACTGTTTTTT
cdr3_aa: CSVKEEEKLFF

clone_size: .
v_call: TRBV2
cdr3_length: 13
d_call: .
j_call: TRBJ2-1
cdr3_nt: TGTGCCAGCCAAAGATTCTCCTACAATGAGCAGTTCTTC
cdr3_aa: CASQRFSYNEQFF

clone_size: .
v_call: TRBV28
cdr3_length: 12
d_call: .
j_call: TRBJ1-2
cdr3_nt: TGTGCCAGCAGTCAGGTCCCCTATGGCTACACCTTC
cdr3_aa: CASSQVPYGYTF

clone_size: few
v_call: TRBV10-1
cdr3_length: 14
d_call: TRBD1
j_call: TRBJ1-3
cdr3_nt: TGCGCCACTTCGACCGGGACAGCTGGAAACACCATATATTTT
cdr3_aa: CATSTGTAGNTIYF

clone_size: .
v_call: TRBV6-1
cdr3_length: 17
d_call: TRBD1
j_call: TRBJ1-2
cdr3_nt: TGTGCCAGCAGCCAAAGGGGGGGACAGGGGCTGTACTATGGCTACACCTTC
cdr3_aa: CASSQRGGQGLYYGYTF

clone_size: many
v_call: TRBV30
cdr3_length: 14
d_call: .
j_call: TRBJ2-2
cdr3_nt: TGTGCCTGGAGTGTAAGGATTCCCACCGGGGAGCTGTTTTTT
cdr3_aa: CAWSVRIPTGELFF

clone_size: .
v_call: TRBV7-2
cdr3_length: 15
d_call: TRBD1
j_call: TRBJ1-2
cdr3_nt: TGTGCCAGCAGCTCCATGGGACAGAGTATTTATGGCTACACCTTC
cdr3_aa: CASSSMGQSIYGYTF

clone_size: .
v_call: TRBV11-2
cdr3_length: 17
d_call: TRBD2
j_call: TRBJ2-1
cdr3_nt: TGTGCCAGCAGCTTAAGACTAGCGGGCCTTGGGTACAATGAGCAGTTCTTC
cdr3_aa: CASSLRLAGLGYNEQFF

clone_size: .
v_call: TRBV7-9
cdr3_length: 16
d_call: .
j_call: TRBJ1-2
cdr3_nt: TGTGCCAGCAGCTCTACTAGGGGGGACTTCAACTATGGCTACACCTTC
cdr3_aa: CASSSTRGDFNYGYTF